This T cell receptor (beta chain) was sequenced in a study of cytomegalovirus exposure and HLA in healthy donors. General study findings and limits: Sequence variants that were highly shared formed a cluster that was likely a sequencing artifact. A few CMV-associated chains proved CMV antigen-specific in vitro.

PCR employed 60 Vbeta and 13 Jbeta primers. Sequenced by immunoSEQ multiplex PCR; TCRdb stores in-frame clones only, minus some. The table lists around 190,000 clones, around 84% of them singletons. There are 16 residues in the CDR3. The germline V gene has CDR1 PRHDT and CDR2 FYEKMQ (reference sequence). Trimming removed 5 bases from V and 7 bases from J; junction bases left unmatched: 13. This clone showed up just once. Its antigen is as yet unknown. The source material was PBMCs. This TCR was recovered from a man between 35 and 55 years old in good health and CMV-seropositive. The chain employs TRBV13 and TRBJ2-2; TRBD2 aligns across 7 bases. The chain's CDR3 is CASSPRGAGFVGELFF. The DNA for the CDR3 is TGTGCCAGCAGCCCGAGGGGAGCGGGGTTTGTCGGGGAGCTGTTTTTT.